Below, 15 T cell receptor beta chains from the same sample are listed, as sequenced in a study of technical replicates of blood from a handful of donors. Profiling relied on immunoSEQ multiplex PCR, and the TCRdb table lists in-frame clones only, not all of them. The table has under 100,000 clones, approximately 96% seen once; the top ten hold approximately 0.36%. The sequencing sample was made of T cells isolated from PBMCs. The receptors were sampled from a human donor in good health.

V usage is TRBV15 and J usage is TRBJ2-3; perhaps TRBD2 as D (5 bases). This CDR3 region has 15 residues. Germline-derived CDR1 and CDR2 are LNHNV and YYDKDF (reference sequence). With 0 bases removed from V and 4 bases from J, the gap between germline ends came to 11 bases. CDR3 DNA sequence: TGTGCCACCAGCAGAGATCGTACGGGGTCAGATACGCAGTATTTT. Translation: CATSRDRTGSDTQYF.

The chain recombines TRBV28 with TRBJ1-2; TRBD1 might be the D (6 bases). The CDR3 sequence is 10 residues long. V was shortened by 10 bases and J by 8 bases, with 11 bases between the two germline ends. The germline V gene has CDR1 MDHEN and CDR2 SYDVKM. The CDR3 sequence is CAIHREGYTF. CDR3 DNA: TGTGCCATACACAGGGAAGGCTACACCTTC.

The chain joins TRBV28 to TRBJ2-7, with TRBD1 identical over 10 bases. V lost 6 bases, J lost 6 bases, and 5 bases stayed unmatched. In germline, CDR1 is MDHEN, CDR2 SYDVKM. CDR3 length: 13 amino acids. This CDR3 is CASRLTGGREQYF. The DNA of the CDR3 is TGTGCCAGCAGATTGACAGGGGGCCGCGAGCAGTACTTC. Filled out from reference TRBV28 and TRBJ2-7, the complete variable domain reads DVKVTQSSRYLVKRTGEKVFLECVQDMDHENMFWYRQDPGLGLRLIYFSYDVKMKEKGDIPEGYSVSREKKERFSLILESASTNQTSMYLCASRLTGGREQYFGPGTRLTVT.

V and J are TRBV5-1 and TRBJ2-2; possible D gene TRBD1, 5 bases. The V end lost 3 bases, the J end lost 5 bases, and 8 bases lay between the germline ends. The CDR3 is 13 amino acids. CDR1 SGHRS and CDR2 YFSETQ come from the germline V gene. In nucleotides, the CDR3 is TGCGCCAGCAGCTCGACAGTAACCGGGGAGCTGTTTTTT. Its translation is CASSSTVTGELFF.

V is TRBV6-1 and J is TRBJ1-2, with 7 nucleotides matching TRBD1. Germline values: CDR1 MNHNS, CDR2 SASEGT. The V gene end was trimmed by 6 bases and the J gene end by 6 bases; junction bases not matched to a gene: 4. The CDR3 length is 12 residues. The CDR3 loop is CASSLDRDGYTF. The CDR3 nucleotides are TGTGCCAGCAGCCTAGACAGGGATGGCTACACCTTC.

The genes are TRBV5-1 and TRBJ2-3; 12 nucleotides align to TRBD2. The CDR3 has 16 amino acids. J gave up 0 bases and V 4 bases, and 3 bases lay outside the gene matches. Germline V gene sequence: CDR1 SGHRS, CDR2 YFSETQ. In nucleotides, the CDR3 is TGCGCCAGCAGCAGGACTAGCGGGACCAGCACAGATACGCAGTATTTT. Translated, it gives CASSRTSGTSTDTQYF.

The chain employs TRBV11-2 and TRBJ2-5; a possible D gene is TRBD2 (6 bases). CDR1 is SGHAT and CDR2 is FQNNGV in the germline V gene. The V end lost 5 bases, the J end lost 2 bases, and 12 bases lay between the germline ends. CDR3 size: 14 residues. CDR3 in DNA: TGTGCCAGCAGCCACGGACTACGGCAAGAGACCCAGTACTTC. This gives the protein CASSHGLRQETQYF.

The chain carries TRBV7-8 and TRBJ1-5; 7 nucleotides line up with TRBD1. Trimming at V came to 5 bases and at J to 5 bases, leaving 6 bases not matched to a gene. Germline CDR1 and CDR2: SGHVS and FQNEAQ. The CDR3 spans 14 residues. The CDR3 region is CASSPNRGYQPQHF. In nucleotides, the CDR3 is TGTGCCAGCAGCCCCAACAGGGGATATCAGCCCCAGCATTTT.

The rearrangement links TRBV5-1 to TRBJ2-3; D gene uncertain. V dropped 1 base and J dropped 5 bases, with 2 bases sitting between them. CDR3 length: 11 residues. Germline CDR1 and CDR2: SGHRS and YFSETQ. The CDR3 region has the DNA TGCGCCAGCAGCTTGCTAGATACGCAGTATTTT. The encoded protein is CASSLLDTQYF.

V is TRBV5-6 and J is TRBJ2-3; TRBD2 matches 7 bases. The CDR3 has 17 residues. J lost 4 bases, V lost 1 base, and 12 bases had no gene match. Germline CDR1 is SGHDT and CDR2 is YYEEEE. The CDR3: CASSLWEAGLTPDTQYF. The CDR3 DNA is TGTGCCAGCAGCTTGTGGGAAGCGGGACTCACTCCAGATACGCAGTATTTT.

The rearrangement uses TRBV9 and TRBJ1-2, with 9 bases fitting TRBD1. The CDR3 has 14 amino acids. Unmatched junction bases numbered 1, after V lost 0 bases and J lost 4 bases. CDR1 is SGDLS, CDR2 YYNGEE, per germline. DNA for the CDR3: TGTGCCAGCAGCGTAGAGGACAGGGGCTATGGCTACACCTTC. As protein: CASSVEDRGYGYTF.

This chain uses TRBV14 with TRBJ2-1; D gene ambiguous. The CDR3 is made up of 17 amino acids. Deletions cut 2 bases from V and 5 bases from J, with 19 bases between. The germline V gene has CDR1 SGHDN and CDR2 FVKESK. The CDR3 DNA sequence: TGTGCCAGCAGCCAATTTGAGGTTGGAGAGGCCGACAATGAGCAGTTCTTC. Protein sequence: CASSQFEVGEADNEQFF.

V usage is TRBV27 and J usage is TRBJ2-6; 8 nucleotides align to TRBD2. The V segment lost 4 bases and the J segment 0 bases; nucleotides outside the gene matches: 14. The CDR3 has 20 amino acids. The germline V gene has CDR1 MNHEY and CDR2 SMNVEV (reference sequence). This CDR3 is CASSSPIGRGGNSGANVLTF. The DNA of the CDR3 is TGTGCCAGCAGTTCCCCGATTGGTCGGGGGGGGAACTCTGGGGCCAACGTCCTGACTTTC.

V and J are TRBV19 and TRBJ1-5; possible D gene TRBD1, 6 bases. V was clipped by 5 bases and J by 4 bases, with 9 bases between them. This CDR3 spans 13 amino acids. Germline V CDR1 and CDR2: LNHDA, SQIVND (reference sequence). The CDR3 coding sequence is TGTGCCAGTAGTGCGGGGGCTAATCAGCCCCAGCATTTT. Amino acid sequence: CASSAGANQPQHF.

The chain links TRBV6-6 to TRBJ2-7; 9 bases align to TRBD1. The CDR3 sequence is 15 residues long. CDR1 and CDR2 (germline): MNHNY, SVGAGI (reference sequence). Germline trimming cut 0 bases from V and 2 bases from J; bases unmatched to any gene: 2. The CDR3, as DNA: TGTGCCAGCAGTTACTCCAACAGGGGGCCCTACGAGCAGTACTTC. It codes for CASSYSNRGPYEQYF.